This is a list of T cell receptor beta chains from one sample in a study of blood T cells in healthy people across ages. TCRdb used MiXCR to reprocess the 5' RACE reads, holding one entry per CDR3 protein. The data hold about 800,000 distinct CDR3 sequences, with 25% observed a single time. This sample also belongs to another study, concerning T cells of mothers and their children.

The specimen was blood. The receptors come from a boy aged 5-17 years in good health. Both conserved end residues are part of each CDR3. A D gene is named only where the DNA matches it firmly. Some rows mark clone size as missing; the rest say once, few, many or name a class of expanded clone.

V gene	clone size	D gene	J gene	CDR3 protein	CDR3 DNA
TRBV7-9	.	.	TRBJ2-1	CASSLVYNNEQFF	TGTGCCAGCAGCTTAGTTTACAACAATGAGCAGTTCTTC
TRBV7-3	few	TRBD1	TRBJ2-1	CASSLQGAIYNEQFF	TGTGCCAGCAGCTTACAGGGGGCAATTTACAATGAGCAGTTCTTC
TRBV7-9	.	TRBD2	TRBJ2-1	CASSQLAGTYNEQFF	TGTGCCAGCAGCCAACTAGCGGGTACCTACAATGAGCAGTTCTTC
TRBV7-3	.	.	TRBJ2-3	CASSEVGGTTDTQYF	TGTGCCAGCAGCGAAGTGGGGGGAACCACAGATACGCAGTATTTT
TRBV6-2/TRBV6-3	.	TRBD1	TRBJ1-2	CASHGQGLYGYTF	TGTGCCAGCCATGGACAGGGACTTTATGGCTACACCTTC
TRBV2	few	TRBD2	TRBJ2-1	CASTEPGGTYNEQFF	TGTGCCAGCACCGAACCGGGAGGAACCTACAATGAGCAGTTCTTC
TRBV9	.	TRBD2	TRBJ2-1	CASSVVAGRGPYNEQFF	TGTGCCAGCAGCGTGGTAGCGGGGAGAGGCCCTTACAATGAGCAGTTCTTC
TRBV5-1	.	.	TRBJ1-2	CASSATGQAIYGYTF	TGCGCCAGCAGCGCGACGGGCCAGGCCATCTATGGCTACACCTTC
TRBV5-1	few	.	TRBJ1-2	CASSLSVNYGYTF	TGCGCCAGCAGCTTGTCAGTGAACTATGGCTACACCTTC
TRBV12-3/TRBV12-4	few	.	TRBJ2-2	CASSFGDPSNTRELFF	TGTGCCAGCAGTTTCGGGGATCCTTCGAACACCAGGGAGCTGTTTTTT
TRBV10-3	few	TRBD1	TRBJ2-3	CAISQTVTGISTDTQYF	TGTGCCATCAGCCAAACCGTGACAGGGATTAGCACAGATACGCAGTATTTT
TRBV7-3	.	.	TRBJ2-3	CASSLVSGTDTQYF	TGTGCCAGCAGCTTAGTTAGCGGCACAGATACGCAGTATTTT
TRBV29-1	.	.	TRBJ1-1	CSVRSENSEAFF	TGCAGCGTTCGGTCAGAGAACTCTGAAGCTTTCTTT
TRBV4-3	many	TRBD2	TRBJ2-1	CASSQEPSGSFNEQFF	TGCGCCAGCAGCCAAGAACCTAGCGGGAGTTTCAATGAGCAGTTCTTC
TRBV12-3/TRBV12-4	few	.	TRBJ1-1	CASSYQILNTEAFF	TGTGCCAGCAGTTACCAGATTTTGAACACTGAAGCTTTCTTT
TRBV20-1	.	.	TRBJ2-1	CSASTDYAHYNEQFF	TGCAGTGCTAGTACTGACTACGCCCACTACAATGAGCAGTTCTTC
TRBV6-5	.	TRBD1	TRBJ2-1	CASSPDRGIINEQFF	TGTGCCAGCAGCCCGGACAGGGGTATCATCAATGAGCAGTTCTTC
TRBV7-2	few	TRBD2	TRBJ2-7	CASSLAIWGGEQYF	TGTGCCAGCAGCTTAGCGATTTGGGGGGGCGAGCAGTACTTC
TRBV20-1	.	TRBD2	TRBJ2-5	CSARGSAGVQETQYF	TGCAGTGCTAGAGGATCAGCGGGAGTCCAAGAGACCCAGTACTTC
TRBV29-1	few	TRBD2	TRBJ2-5	CSVREGSGGGETQYF	TGCAGCGTCCGGGAGGGTAGCGGGGGAGGAGAGACCCAGTACTTC